The 9 T cell receptor beta chains listed next were all sequenced from one sample in a study of T cell responses to AZD1222 COVID-19 vaccine. Repertoires were generated with immunoSEQ multiplex PCR, while TCRdb's copy carries only in-frame clones and drops some. Of 150,000 to 180,000 clones in the sample, 80% to 90% were seen once. This material consisted of peripheral blood, taken on day 0 of MenACWY control vaccination. These receptors were taken from an adult in good health.

This clone has only one observation. The rearrangement joins TRBV7-6 to TRBJ1-4; D is uncertain. Germline values: CDR1 SGHVS, CDR2 FNYEAQ. Trimming shortened V by 1 base and J by 2 bases, and 8 bases separated the two germline ends. The CDR3 has 15 amino acids. This chain's CDR3 is CASSLDLGTNEKLFF. In DNA form, the CDR3 reads TGTGCCAGCAGCTTAGATCTGGGGACTAATGAAAAACTGTTTTTT. The full variable domain, completed using reference TRBV7-6 and TRBJ1-4, is GAGVSQSPRYKVTKRGQDVALRCDPISGHVSLYWYRQALGQGPEFLTYFNYEAQQDKSGLPNDRFSAERPEGSISTLTIQRTEQRDSAMYRCASSLDLGTNEKLFFGSGTQLSVL.

V usage is TRBV2 and J usage is TRBJ1-5; D is possibly TRBD1 (6 bases). This CDR3 comprises 15 residues. Germline V gene data show CDR1 as SNHLY and CDR2 as FYNNEI. V gave up 3 bases and J gave up 4 bases, with 13 bases separating them. Written as DNA, the CDR3 is TGTGCCAGCAGTGAGGTCACAGGGCGAAATCAGCCCCAGCATTTT. It encodes CASSEVTGRNQPQHF.

The V gene is TRBV4-2, the J gene TRBJ2-3; D not resolved. Germline-derived CDR1 and CDR2 are LGHNA and YNFKEQ. Trimming stripped 6 bases from V and 1 base from J, with 14 bases between. The CDR3 runs 15 residues. The CDR3 protein is CASRSRYRGTDTQYF. The CDR3 DNA reads TGTGCCAGCAGATCAAGGTATCGGGGCACAGATACGCAGTATTTT.

V is TRBV5-4 and J is TRBJ1-2; D possibly corresponds to TRBD1 (6 bases). The germline V gene has CDR1 SGHNT and CDR2 YYREEE (reference sequence). CDR3 length: 14 residues. Between the trimmed V and J ends, which lost 0 bases and 6 bases, there was a span of 12 bases. The CDR3: CASSLAGALDGYTF. CDR3 in DNA: TGTGCCAGCAGCTTGGCAGGGGCCTTGGATGGCTACACCTTC.

V gene TRBV9 combines with J gene TRBJ2-7, with D unclear. The length of the CDR3 is 13 residues. V was clipped by 3 bases and J by 2 bases, with 9 bases between them. Germline CDR1 and CDR2: SGDLS and YYNGEE. The CDR3 is CASSGRRPYEQYF. The CDR3 DNA follows: TGTGCCAGCAGCGGACGTAGACCCTACGAGCAGTACTTC.

The V and J genes are TRBV5-1 and TRBJ2-5; D is possibly TRBD1 (6 bases). This CDR3 has 15 residues. CDR1 is SGHRS, CDR2 YFSETQ, per germline. V lost 0 bases and J lost 0, with 9 bases in between. The CDR3 region has the DNA TGCGCCAGCAGCTTGGCCGGACAGTACCAAGAGACCCAGTACTTC. The encoded protein is CASSLAGQYQETQYF.

The gene calls are TRBV6-5 and TRBJ1-5; 10 nucleotides match TRBD1. The germline V gene encodes CDR1 MNHEY and CDR2 SVGAGI. This CDR3 is 15 amino acids long. The trim removed 11 bases at V and 2 bases at J, leaving 9 bases unmatched. In DNA, the CDR3 is TGTGCCTCCTCGGCCGGGACAGGGGGCAATCAGCCCCAGCATTTT. It translates to CASSAGTGGNQPQHF.

The chain is built from TRBV12-5 and TRBJ2-1; D tentatively fits TRBD1 or TRBD2 (6 bases each). With 0 bases removed from V and 6 bases from J, the gap between germline ends came to 15 bases. This CDR3 comprises 16 residues. Germline CDR1 LGHNT, CDR2 FRNRAP. CDR3 DNA: TGTGCTAGTGGTTTGGTTCCCGGGGGCTCGAGCAATGAGCAGTTCTTC. Translation: CASGLVPGGSSNEQFF.

The J gene is TRBJ1-3, the V gene TRBV21-1. TRBV21-1 is deemed a pseudogene. The CDR3 has 15 residues. In DNA, the CDR3 is TGTGCCAGCAGCAAAGAGAAGGTTTCGGGAAACACCATATATTTT. It codes for CASSKEKVSGNTIYF.